A selection of T cell receptor beta chains follows, all from one sample in a study of T cell repertoires in cytomegalovirus infection. No cognate antigen is known for these TCRs. TCRdb itself ran the reads through MiXCR, one entry per CDR3 protein. The sample holds around 800,000 distinct CDR3 sequences, 30% to 35% seen once. The sample consisted of cultured CD8+ T cells from PBMCs, taken from culture after CMV antigen stimulation. Receptors originate from a human donor in good health (CMV status not recorded). Some clones in this sample may be carry-over from other donors' samples. Each CDR3 is given with its conserved first and last residue. Each record gives: J gene, D gene, clone size, V gene, CDR3 DNA, CDR3 protein. D genes are given only for firm matches. Some rows mark clone size as missing; the rest say once, few, many or name a class of expanded clone.

TRBJ2-5,TRBD2,many,TRBV7-6,TGTGCCAGCAGCTTAATAGGGCTAGCGGGCCAAGAGACCCAGTACTTC,CASSLIGLAGQETQYF
TRBJ1-4,NA,once,TRBV28,TGTGCCAGCAGTTTGAGAGGGGTCAATGAAAAACTGTTTTTT,CASSLRGVNEKLFF
TRBJ2-2,NA,few,TRBV7-9,TGTGCCAGCACCTGGGGAGCGACCACCGGGGAGCTGTTTTTT,CASTWGATTGELFF
TRBJ2-6,TRBD1,NA,TRBV3-1,TGTGCCAGCAGCCAAGATGAGGCTTGGAGACAGGGTATGTCTGGGGCCAACGTCCTGACTTTC,CASSQDEAWRQGMSGANVLTF
TRBJ2-2,TRBD2,NA,TRBV13,TGTGCCAGCAGCCCCCAGGCGCTAGCGGGGGGGCCCCACACCGGGGAGCTGTTTTTT,CASSPQALAGGPHTGELFF
TRBJ2-7,TRBD1,NA,TRBV3-1,TGTGCCAGCAGCCAAGATCTTAGGGGGCCGTACGAGCAGTACTTC,CASSQDLRGPYEQYF
TRBJ1-2,NA,few,TRBV7-8,TGTGCCAGCAGCTTGGGAGGGGAGTGGAACTATGGCTACACCTTC,CASSLGGEWNYGYTF
TRBJ2-1,TRBD2,few,TRBV6-5,TGTGCCAGCGGGAGGGGCGGGGGGGCATACAATGAGCAGTTCTTC,CASGRGGGAYNEQFF
TRBJ2-3,NA,many,TRBV6-5,TGTGCCAGCAGTTACAAAACTTGGCTTTCTAGCACAGATACGCAGTATTTT,CASSYKTWLSSTDTQYF
TRBJ2-1,NA,NA,TRBV6-2/TRBV6-3,TGTGCCAGCAGGATCAGGGGATACAATGAGCAGTTCTTC,CASRIRGYNEQFF
TRBJ2-5,TRBD2,NA,TRBV4-1,TGCGCCAGCAGCCAAGGTCCGGGGAGGGGACAAGAGACCCAGTACTTC,CASSQGPGRGQETQYF
TRBJ1-1,NA,NA,TRBV5-4,TGTGCCAGCAGTACCGGGACTCAAAGGGAAGCTTTCTTT,CASSTGTQREAFF
TRBJ1-2,NA,few,TRBV4-2,TGTGCCAGCAGCCAAGATTGGCCAGGGGCTGGTGACTATGGCTACACCTTC,CASSQDWPGAGDYGYTF
TRBJ2-5,NA,few,TRBV7-9,TGTGCCAGCAGCCCCAGGACATATCAAGAGACCCAGTACTTC,CASSPRTYQETQYF
TRBJ2-7,NA,few,TRBV27,TGTGCCAGCAGTTTAGGCCAGGGGGGAGCCGAGCAGTACTTC,CASSLGQGGAEQYF
TRBJ2-1,NA,many,TRBV6-6,TGTGCCAGCAGTTACGGGGATGAGCAGTTCTTC,CASSYGDEQFF
TRBJ2-1,TRBD2,NA,TRBV12-3/TRBV12-4,TGTGCCAGCAGTCCGAGTTTTGGGACTAGCGGGTTGGACTACAATGAGCAGTTCTTC,CASSPSFGTSGLDYNEQFF
TRBJ2-1,NA,NA,TRBV6-4,TGTGCCAGCAGTGAGTCCCTAGCTAATGAGCAGTTCTTC,CASSESLANEQFF
TRBJ2-5,NA,few,TRBV7-9,TGTGCCAGCAGCTTGGTACTTGGCTTGGAGACCCAGTACTTC,CASSLVLGLETQYF
TRBJ2-2,NA,NA,TRBV6-1,TGTGCCAGCAGTACCCCCGGGACGGCTAACACCGGGGAGCTGTTTTTT,CASSTPGTANTGELFF
TRBJ2-5,NA,many,TRBV12-3/TRBV12-4,TGTGCCAGCAGTTTGGCGGGGCAGCAAGAGACCCAGTACTTC,CASSLAGQQETQYF
TRBJ2-6,NA,few,TRBV6-1,TGTGCCAGCGAGTCTGGGGCCAACGTCCTGACTTTC,CASESGANVLTF
TRBJ1-4,NA,few,TRBV6-1,TGTGCCAGCACTCCAGGGTTAAATGAAAAACTGTTTTTT,CASTPGLNEKLFF
TRBJ2-1,TRBD2,NA,TRBV28,TGTGCCAGCAGTTTAGGGGCAGGGAAGTATCTAGCGGGGAGGAATGAGCAGTTCTTC,CASSLGAGKYLAGRNEQFF
TRBJ2-1,NA,NA,TRBV7-4,TGTGCCAGCAGCTTACTGCAGGGGACCCCCTACAATGAGCAGTTCTTC,CASSLLQGTPYNEQFF
TRBJ1-1,TRBD1,once,TRBV14,TGTGCCAGCAGCCAAGATTGGGGACAGCTGAACACTGAAGCTTTCTTT,CASSQDWGQLNTEAFF
TRBJ1-2,NA,few,TRBV7-2,TGTGCCAGCAGCTCATACACAGGGAACTATGGCTACACCTTC,CASSSYTGNYGYTF
TRBJ1-5,NA,NA,TRBV27,TGTGCCAGCAGGTTTTATTGGGATCAGCCCCAGCATTTT,CASRFYWDQPQHF
TRBJ2-3,TRBD2,few,TRBV6-6,TGTGCCAGCAGTTACTCGATTGAGGTGCTAGCGGGGGGGACTATACTTAGCACAGATACGCAGTATTTT,CASSYSIEVLAGGTILSTDTQYF
TRBJ2-1,TRBD1,few,TRBV28,TGTGCCAGCAGTTCCCCTTGGACAGGGCTGAATGAGCAGTTCTTC,CASSSPWTGLNEQFF
TRBJ1-5,TRBD1,NA,TRBV2,TGTGCCAGCAGTGGTCTAGACAGGGCCAATCAGCCCCAGCATTTT,CASSGLDRANQPQHF
TRBJ2-1,NA,many,TRBV12-5,TGTGCTAGTGGTTTGGTTAAGGGAGCAGAGAATGAGCAGTTCTTC,CASGLVKGAENEQFF
TRBJ2-7,TRBD2,few,TRBV27,TGTGCCAGCAGTTTCCGCCCCCGGACTAGCCGATTCTACGAGCAGTACTTC,CASSFRPRTSRFYEQYF
TRBJ1-2,TRBD1,few,TRBV27,TGTGCCAGCAGTAAAACAGGGGGGGAATTGGGCTATGGCTATGGCTACACCTTC,CASSKTGGELGYGYGYTF
TRBJ2-5,TRBD1,NA,TRBV23-1,TGCGCCAGCAGTCAATCGATCAGGACAGGGTCTCAGGAGACCCAGTACTTC,CASSQSIRTGSQETQYF
TRBJ2-3,TRBD2,few,TRBV6-2/TRBV6-3,TGTGCCAGCAGTTACTCGGTAACAGCGGGGGACCGAGATACGCAGTATTTT,CASSYSVTAGDRDTQYF
TRBJ2-1,NA,NA,TRBV27,TGTGCCAGCAGTCCCTCTTTATGGCGGGTGCTCAATGAGCAGTTCTTC,CASSPSLWRVLNEQFF
TRBJ1-2,TRBD1,NA,TRBV6-1,TGTGCCAGCACCCCCCGGACAGGGGGCGGGTATGGCTACACCTTC,CASTPRTGGGYGYTF
TRBJ2-2,NA,NA,TRBV6-5,TGTGCCAGCACTACAAAGTATGGCAGGGTCAACACCGGGGAGCTGTTTTTT,CASTTKYGRVNTGELFF
TRBJ2-1,TRBD2,NA,TRBV10-3,TGTGCCATCACCGGGACTAGCGGGGGTTCGAGCTCCTACAATGAGCAGTTCTTC,CAITGTSGGSSSYNEQFF
TRBJ1-1,NA,NA,TRBV25-1,TGTGCCAGCAGTGAGCGACCCCTGGGGACTGAAGCTTTCTTT,CASSERPLGTEAFF
TRBJ2-2,NA,few,TRBV12-3/TRBV12-4,TGTGCCAGCAGTTTCAAGGTGGCGGGTCCGAACACCGGGGAGCTGTTTTTT,CASSFKVAGPNTGELFF
TRBJ2-2,NA,NA,TRBV7-3,TGTGCCAGCAGCTTAAGGCCAGGGGACAACACCGGGGAGCTGTTTTTT,CASSLRPGDNTGELFF
TRBJ1-2,TRBD1,once,TRBV4-3,TGCGCCAGCAGCCAAGATCAGGGGGTGGGCTATGGCTACACCTTC,CASSQDQGVGYGYTF
TRBJ2-1,NA,NA,TRBV7-6,TGTGCCAGCAGCGAACCGGGAGAGCAGTTCTTC,CASSEPGEQFF
TRBJ1-6,NA,once,TRBV28,TGTGCCAGCAGTTTGCGAAACCCCTATAATTCACCCCTCCACTTT,CASSLRNPYNSPLHF
TRBJ1-1,TRBD1,NA,TRBV6-2/TRBV6-3,TGTGCCAGCACCTCGCTCTCGACAGGGGACACTGAAGCTTTCTTT,CASTSLSTGDTEAFF
TRBJ1-1,NA,NA,TRBV7-7,TGTGCTAGCAGCTCCTACGAGGGGACTGAAGCTTTCTTT,CASSSYEGTEAFF
TRBJ2-2,NA,few,TRBV5-6,TGTGCCAGCAGCTCAAGGACAGCCTGGGGGACCGGGGAGCTGTTTTTT,CASSSRTAWGTGELFF
TRBJ2-1,TRBD1,NA,TRBV19,TGTGCCAGTAGTATCGGGACAGAAACCTACAATGAGCAGTTCTTC,CASSIGTETYNEQFF
TRBJ2-5,TRBD2,few,TRBV7-6,TGTGCCAGCAGCCCAATCCGGACTAGCGGCCAAGAGACCCAGTACTTC,CASSPIRTSGQETQYF
TRBJ2-2,TRBD2,few,TRBV4-1,TGCGCCAGCAGCCACTCATCGGGGGGGGACACCGGGGAGCTGTTTTTT,CASSHSSGGDTGELFF